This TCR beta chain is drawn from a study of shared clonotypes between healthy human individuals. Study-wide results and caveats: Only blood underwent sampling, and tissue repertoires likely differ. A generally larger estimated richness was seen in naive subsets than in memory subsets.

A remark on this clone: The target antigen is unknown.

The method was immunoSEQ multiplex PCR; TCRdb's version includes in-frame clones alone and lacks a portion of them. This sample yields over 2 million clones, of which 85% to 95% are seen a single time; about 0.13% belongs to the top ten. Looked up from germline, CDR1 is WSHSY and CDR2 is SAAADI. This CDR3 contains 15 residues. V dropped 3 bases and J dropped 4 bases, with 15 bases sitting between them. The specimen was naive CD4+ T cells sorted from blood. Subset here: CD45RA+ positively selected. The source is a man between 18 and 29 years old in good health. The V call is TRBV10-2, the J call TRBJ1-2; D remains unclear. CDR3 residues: CASSEGPGSSYGYTF. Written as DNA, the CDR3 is TGCGCCAGCAGTGAAGGGCCGGGCAGCTCCTATGGCTACACCTTC.